This T cell receptor (beta chain) was observed in a study of T cells in Graves' hyperthyroidism and ophthalmopathy. Study-level points and caveats: Separation of ophthalmopathy from stable hyperthyroidism was achieved by a 13 V-J model.

V gave up 9 bases and J gave up 4 bases, with 13 bases separating them. The length of the CDR3 is 13 residues. Germline CDR1 and CDR2: LGHNT and FRNRAP. Researchers amplified the TCR beta CDR3 regions from RNA transcripts. During a first-round RT-PCR of the TCR CDR3, the HTBI primer set was used. TCRdb reprocessed the multiplex PCR reads via MiXCR and lists one record per CDR3 protein. The sample carries about 200,000 distinct CDR3 sequences, less than 20% recorded once. Ten or more counts support this clonotype. The antigen is unknown. Specimen: blood. The sequence came from a woman in her forties or fifties with Graves' hyperthyroidism. The V and J genes are TRBV12-5 and TRBJ1-5; D may be TRBD1 (6 bases). The DNA for the CDR3 is TGTGCTAGCGAGGGACAAGGAAATCAGCCCCAGCATTTT. Amino acids: CASEGQGNQPQHF.